Below are 8 T cell receptor beta chains sequenced from a single sample in a study of read filtering for tumor transcriptome and immune sequencing. From around 0.4 ug of RNA, a library with molecular barcoded alpha/delta and beta/gamma adaptors was made. TCRdb reprocessed the reads via MiXCR and lists one record per CDR3 protein. The table has 9,000 to 9,500 distinct CDR3 sequences, roughly 15% seen once; the top ten hold approximately 26%. Sequencing was carried out using a population of CD138-negative cells sorted from bone marrow. These receptor sequences come from a donor aged 40 or older with multiple myeloma.

The CDR3 sequence: CSVLPEGETQYF. Written as DNA, the CDR3 is TGCAGCGTCCTCCCCGAGGGGGAGACCCAGTACTTC. V is TRBV29-1 and J is TRBJ2-5; D may be TRBD1 or TRBD2 (5 bases each). V lost 6 bases and J 5 bases, leaving 13 bases between the germline ends. Germline lookup yields CDR1 SQVTM and CDR2 ANQGSEA. The CDR3 length is 12 residues.

The DNA for the CDR3 is TGCAGTGCTAGAGATCATGAGGGGGACACTGAAGCTTTCTTT. It codes for CSARDHEGDTEAFF. This chain connects TRBV20-1 to TRBJ1-1; possibly TRBD1 for D (6 bases). Germline CDR1 is DFQATT and CDR2 is SNEGSKA (reference sequence). The CDR3 spans 14 residues. V lost 0 bases to trimming and J lost 3 bases, with 11 bases between them.

This clonotype showed up many times. The chain couples TRBV5-1 to TRBJ2-1; TRBD2 agrees at 7 bases. V trimming: 3 bases; J trimming: 6 bases; junction bases outside the gene matches: 6. The germline V gene has CDR1 SGHRS and CDR2 YFSETQ. The length of the CDR3 is 14 residues. The CDR3 sequence is CASSSSTSSNEQFF. Here the CDR3 DNA reads TGCGCCAGCAGCTCTTCGACTAGCTCCAATGAGCAGTTCTTC.

This clonotype showed up many times. The gene calls are TRBV30 and TRBJ2-2; the D is unclear. Deletions cut 5 bases from V and 4 bases from J, with 5 bases between. The CDR3 is made up of 11 amino acids. Germline CDR1 reads GTSNPN; CDR2 reads SVGIG (reference sequence). This chain's CDR3 is CAWGRTGELFF. The CDR3 nucleotides are TGTGCCTGGGGGCGCACCGGGGAGCTGTTTTTT. Full variable domain (remainder filled in from reference TRBV30 and TRBJ2-2): SQTIHQWPATLVQPVGSPLSLECTVEGTSNPNLYWYRQAAGRGLQLLFYSVGIGQISSEVPQNLSASRPQDRQFILSSKKLLLSDSGFYLCAWGRTGELFFGEGSRLTVL.

This clonotype was recorded many times. The V call is TRBV12-3 or TRBV12-4, the J call TRBJ1-6; tentative D call: TRBD1 (5 bases). V gave up 6 bases and J gave up 9 bases, with 12 bases separating them. CDR3 length: 13 amino acids. The CDR3 DNA sequence: TGTGCCAGCAGCAGGGACGAGGGTTCACCCCTCCACTTT. Its protein product is CASSRDEGSPLHF.

This clonotype has ten or more counts. This sequence joins TRBV11-3 and TRBJ2-7; perhaps TRBD1 as D (7 bases). The CDR3 loop spans 14 amino acids. V was pared by 5 bases and J by 6 bases, with 17 bases between. The germline CDR1 and CDR2 sequences are SGHNT and YENEEA. The CDR3 DNA is TGTGCCAGCAGCACCGGAGGGGGCGACGGCGAGCAGTACTTC. This gives the protein CASSTGGGDGEQYF.

The table lists this clonotype with many counts. The rearrangement links TRBV28 to TRBJ2-4; tentative D call: TRBD1 (6 bases). Trimming took 5 bases from V and 0 from J, leaving 14 bases between them. The CDR3 length is 16 residues. In germline, CDR1 is MDHEN, CDR2 SYDVKM. This CDR3 is CASSPWGPIAKNIQYF. The CDR3 coding sequence is TGTGCCAGCAGTCCTTGGGGGCCTATAGCCAAAAACATTCAGTACTTC.

As concerns this clonotype: A far more abundant clone sits one base away, making this likely a read error. The J gene is TRBJ2-1, the V gene TRBV11-3; D is perhaps TRBD1 or TRBD2 (7 bases each). From germline, CDR1 is SGHNT and CDR2 YENEEA. The CDR3 is 16 residues long. The CDR3 protein is CASSPWEGAGYNGQFF. CDR3 DNA: TGTGCCAGCAGCCCATGGGAGGGGGCAGGATACAATGGGCAGTTCTTC. Filled out from reference TRBV11-3 and TRBJ2-1, the complete variable domain reads EAGVVQSPRYKIIEKKQPVAFWCNPISGHNTLYWYLQNLGQGPELLIRYENEEAVDDSQLPKDRFSAERLKGVDSTLKIQPAELGDSAVYLCASSPWEGAGYNGQFFGPGTRLTVL.